Below, 20 T cell receptor beta chains from the same sample are listed, as sequenced in a study of shared clonotypes between healthy human individuals. Profiled with immunoSEQ multiplex PCR; TCRdb holds only in-frame clones, not every one. The sample lists about 600,000 clones, less than 98% seen once, with around 0.06% in the top ten. Sequencing input: naive CD4+ T cells sorted from blood. Subset here: CD45RA+ positively selected. Every receptor here comes from a woman in her 30s in good health.

V gene TRBV10-3 combines with J gene TRBJ2-7; D is possibly TRBD1 or TRBD2 (5 bases each). The germline gives CDR1 ENHRY, CDR2 SYGVKD. CDR3 length: 14 residues. V shed 7 bases and J shed 7 bases, with 20 bases lying between them. As DNA, the CDR3 is TGTGCCATCAAGAGAGGGGAGTATGTAGGGGAGCAGTACTTC. Translated, it gives CAIKRGEYVGEQYF.

V and J are TRBV7-2 and TRBJ2-5; D ambiguous. V lost 1 base to trimming and J lost 3 bases, with 12 bases between them. The CDR3 covers 15 residues. CDR1 is SGHTA, CDR2 FQGNSA, per germline. CDR3 amino acids: CASSLGRPSEETQYF. The CDR3 DNA reads as TGTGCCAGCAGCTTAGGAAGGCCCTCCGAAGAGACCCAGTACTTC.

The chain joins TRBV19 to TRBJ2-3, with D possibly matching TRBD1 (5 bases). Germline V CDR1 and CDR2: LNHDA, SQIVND (reference sequence). The CDR3 spans 14 residues. The V end lost 6 bases, the J end lost 2 bases, and 12 bases lay between the germline ends. The CDR3 protein is CASRTEASTDTQYF. The CDR3 DNA sequence: TGTGCCAGTAGGACAGAGGCCTCCACAGATACGCAGTATTTT. The whole variable domain, filled in from reference TRBV19 and TRBJ2-3, reads DGGITQSPKYLFRKEGQNVTLSCEQNLNHDAMYWYRQDPGQGLRLIYYSQIVNDFQKGDIAEGYSVSREKKESFPLTVTSAQKNPTAFYLCASRTEASTDTQYFGPGTRLTVL.

CDR3: CASSNRRGIDYGYTF. The CDR3 DNA reads TGTGCCAGTAGTAACCGGAGGGGGATCGACTATGGCTACACCTTC. The chain links TRBV19 to TRBJ1-2; D possibly corresponds to TRBD1 (6 bases). Germline CDR1 is LNHDA and CDR2 is SQIVND (reference sequence). The CDR3 runs 15 residues. With 4 bases removed from V and 3 bases from J, the gap between germline ends came to 15 bases.

V usage is TRBV7-4 and J usage is TRBJ1-2; 7 nucleotides match TRBD1. Germline-derived CDR1 and CDR2 are SGHVT and SQSDAQ. V shed 5 bases and J 10 bases; nucleotides not matched to a gene: 10. CDR3 size: 13 residues. The CDR3 region has the DNA TGTGCCAGCAGCCCCTTGGGGGACAGACTCTACACCTTC. As protein: CASSPLGDRLYTF.

The V gene is TRBV27, the J gene TRBJ2-7, with no clear D. Looked up from germline, CDR1 is MNHEY and CDR2 is SMNVEV (reference sequence). The CDR3 has 14 amino acids. Between the trimmed V and J ends, which lost 0 bases and 2 bases, there was a span of 8 bases. The CDR3 here is CASSLSRQAYEQYF. The CDR3 DNA reads as TGTGCCAGCAGTTTATCCCGCCAGGCCTACGAGCAGTACTTC.

This chain joins TRBV28 and TRBJ2-5, with TRBD1 as a possible D gene (6 bases). CDR3 length: 13 residues. CDR1 is MDHEN and CDR2 is SYDVKM in the germline V gene. The ends were cut back, 6 bases at V and 2 bases at J, with 10 bases in the middle. The CDR3: CASRTGQQETQYF. In DNA, the CDR3 is TGTGCCAGCAGAACCGGACAGCAAGAGACCCAGTACTTC.

This chain uses TRBV4-1 with TRBJ1-2; tentatively, D is TRBD1 (6 bases). V was pared by 1 base and J by 8 bases, with 17 bases between. This CDR3 comprises 15 residues. Germline V gives CDR1 MGHRA, CDR2 YSYEKL. The CDR3 DNA reads as TGCGCCAGCAGCCAAGCTAGCAGGGGCGCATGGGGCTACACCTTC. As protein: CASSQASRGAWGYTF.

The chain links TRBV10-3 to TRBJ2-1, with D possibly being TRBD2 (6 bases). The CDR3 has 13 amino acids. Deletions cut 8 bases from V and 5 bases from J, with 13 bases between. Per germline, CDR1 ENHRY and CDR2 SYGVKD. CDR3 residues: CAILAEGDNEQFF. Written as DNA, the CDR3 is TGTGCCATCTTAGCGGAGGGTGACAATGAGCAGTTCTTC.

This rearrangement joins TRBV19 to TRBJ2-6; D uncertain. There are 13 residues in the CDR3. From germline, CDR1 is LNHDA and CDR2 SQIVND (reference sequence). Trimming shortened V by 7 bases and J by 1 base, and 5 bases separated the two germline ends. The CDR3 reads CASKRSGANVLTF. The CDR3 DNA is TGTGCCAGTAAAAGGTCTGGGGCCAACGTCCTGACTTTC.

This chain uses TRBV6-5 with TRBJ2-1, with 11 bases identical to TRBD2. With V trimmed by 6 bases and J by 4 bases, 5 bases remained unmatched. Germline-derived CDR1 and CDR2 are MNHEY and SVGAGI. CDR3 length: 15 residues. CDR3 loop: CASRGLAGGYNEQFF. The CDR3 nucleotides are TGTGCCAGCAGAGGCCTAGCGGGAGGTTACAATGAGCAGTTCTTC.

The CDR3 here is CATTGGETQYF. CDR3 DNA: TGCGCCACCACCGGGGGAGAGACCCAGTACTTC. The V gene is TRBV5-1, the J gene TRBJ2-5; tentative D call: TRBD2 (6 bases). The CDR3 has 11 amino acids. Deletions cut 9 bases from V and 4 bases from J, with 10 bases between. Germline CDR1 reads SGHRS; CDR2 reads YFSETQ.

The V gene is TRBV21-1, the J gene TRBJ1-4. TRBV21-1 is shown as a pseudogene. The CDR3 has 14 amino acids. The chain's CDR3 is CASSNGRGNEKLFF. In DNA, the CDR3 is TGTGCCAGCAGCAACGGGAGGGGTAATGAAAAACTGTTTTTT.

This clone showed up just once. The chain has TRBV6-1 and TRBJ1-5; no reliable D call. This CDR3 spans 13 amino acids. Trimming shortened V by 5 bases and J by 7 bases, and 12 bases separated the two germline ends. Per the germline V gene, CDR1 is MNHNS and CDR2 is SASEGT. This chain's CDR3 is CASSYEEDQPQHF. The CDR3 DNA reads as TGTGCCAGCAGTTATGAGGAGGACCAGCCCCAGCATTTT.

The chain employs TRBV5-4 and TRBJ2-1; 11 bases align to TRBD2. CDR3 size: 17 residues. Unmatched junction bases numbered 9, after V lost 5 bases and J lost 2 bases. Per germline, CDR1 SGHNT and CDR2 YYREEE (reference sequence). The CDR3 sequence: CASRQGLADPTYNEQFF. The DNA of the CDR3 is TGTGCCAGCAGACAGGGACTAGCGGACCCTACCTACAATGAGCAGTTCTTC.

The chain employs TRBV28 and TRBJ1-2; D is perhaps TRBD1 (6 bases). CDR3 length: 13 amino acids. The germline V gene has CDR1 MDHEN and CDR2 SYDVKM. V lost 6 bases and J 5 bases, leaving 13 bases between the germline ends. CDR3 sequence reads: CASRRDRLYGYTF. The CDR3 nucleotides are TGTGCCAGCAGGAGAGACAGGCTTTATGGCTACACCTTC.

The rearrangement uses TRBV29-1 and TRBJ2-3; TRBD1 matches at 8 bases. Germline V gene data show CDR1 as SQVTM and CDR2 as ANQGSEA. V shed 3 bases, J shed 5 bases, and the junction held 1 base outside the gene matches. The CDR3 extends over 12 amino acids. CDR3 bases: TGCAGCGTTGACACAGGGGGAGATACGCAGTATTTT. It translates to CSVDTGGDTQYF.

The chain has TRBV5-4 and TRBJ1-5; D is unclear. Germline lookup yields CDR1 SGHNT and CDR2 YYREEE (reference sequence). V was clipped by 0 bases and J by 3 bases, with 7 bases between them. This CDR3 is 14 amino acids long. CDR3 region: CASSLGGVNQPQHF. The CDR3 DNA sequence: TGTGCCAGCAGCTTGGGTGGGGTCAATCAGCCCCAGCATTTT.

The chain joins TRBV4-1 to TRBJ1-6; D gene uncertain. There are 15 residues in the CDR3. Germline V lookup: CDR1 MGHRA, CDR2 YSYEKL. V lost 1 base to trimming and J lost 0 bases, with 4 bases between them. CDR3 protein: CASSQVASYNSPLHF. In DNA form, the CDR3 reads TGCGCCAGCAGCCAAGTGGCCTCCTATAATTCACCCCTCCACTTT.

The chain uses TRBV7-2 and TRBJ2-5; 10 nucleotides align to TRBD2. V dropped 5 bases and J dropped 4; count of bases not matched to a gene: 4. Per the germline V gene, CDR1 is SGHTA and CDR2 is FQGNSA. The CDR3 is made up of 14 amino acids. The CDR3 loop reads CASSPRTSGETQYF. CDR3 DNA sequence: TGTGCCAGCAGCCCCCGGACTAGCGGAGAGACCCAGTACTTC. The variable domain in full, completed from reference TRBV7-2 and TRBJ2-5, reads GAGVSQSPSNKVTEKGKDVELRCDPISGHTALYWYRQSLGQGLEFLIYFQGNSAPDKSGLPSDRFSAERTGGSVSTLTIQRTQQEDSAVYLCASSPRTSGETQYFGPGTRLLVL.